The 15 T cell receptor beta chains in this list originate from one sample, sequenced in a study of PD-1 blockade in classical Hodgkin lymphoma. Indicated time point: cycle 4 day 1 (C4D1), after six to seven weeks of nivolumab. All trial patients relapsed after autologous stem cell transplantation. Sequencing used immunoSEQ multiplex PCR; TCRdb keeps in-frame clones, though not all of them. Of approximately 20,000 clones in the sample, around 82% are singletons; the top ten hold about 22%. The source material was peripheral blood mononuclear cells (PBMCs), sampled before the fourth cycle of nivolumab. These receptors were taken from a human donor with classical Hodgkin lymphoma.

This clone has only one observation. CDR3 in amino acids: CASRPRRRVGPMNTEAFF. CDR3 nucleotide sequence: TGTGCCAGCCGCCCGCGTCGCAGGGTCGGCCCGATGAACACTGAAGCTTTCTTT. This chain links TRBV7-8 with TRBJ1-1; possible D gene TRBD1, 5 bases. CDR3 length equals 18 residues. Germline V gene sequence: CDR1 SGHVS, CDR2 FQNEAQ. Trimming removed 8 bases from V and 0 bases from J, with 25 bases in between.

The J gene is TRBJ2-7, the V gene TRBV30, with D possibly matching TRBD1 (6 bases). This CDR3 is 13 amino acids long. CDR1 and CDR2 from the germline V gene are GTSNPN and SVGIG (reference sequence). V was clipped by 3 bases and J by 2 bases, with 11 bases between them. For the CDR3, the DNA is TGTGCCTGGAGGGGGGCCGCGGCCTACGAGCAGTACTTC. Residues: CAWRGAAAYEQYF.

This chain connects TRBV5-1 to TRBJ1-5; no clear D gene. Germline values: CDR1 SGHRS, CDR2 YFSETQ. The CDR3 covers 12 residues. V lost 0 bases to trimming and J lost 5 bases, with 3 bases between them. The CDR3 DNA is TGCGCCAGCAGCTTGGACTATCAGCCCCAGCATTTT. Protein product: CASSLDYQPQHF.

This clone has a handful of counts. The gene calls are TRBV16 and TRBJ1-1, with D possibly being TRBD1 (5 bases). Germline CDR1 KGHSY, CDR2 FQNENV. V was pared by 2 bases and J by 2 bases, with 21 bases between. The CDR3 has 18 residues. The CDR3 nucleotides are TGTGCCAGCAGCCAACCGCTGAGACCCGGGACGGTTAACACTGAAGCTTTCTTT. Encoded protein: CASSQPLRPGTVNTEAFF.

V usage is TRBV9 and J usage is TRBJ2-1; 9 bases agree with TRBD1. The junction had 11 bases not matched to a gene; V was cut back by 3 bases and J by 7 bases. The length of the CDR3 is 16 residues. Germline V lookup: CDR1 SGDLS, CDR2 YYNGEE. The CDR3 loop is CASSAHKDRGVNEQFF. CDR3 sequence (DNA): TGTGCCAGCAGCGCACACAAAGACAGGGGGGTGAATGAGCAGTTCTTC.

V is TRBV13 and J is TRBJ2-5; TRBD2 might be the D (5 bases). The germline gives CDR1 PRHDT, CDR2 FYEKMQ (reference sequence). Trimming left V 4 bases short and J 3 bases short, with 12 bases between. This CDR3 is built from 14 residues. CDR3 coding DNA: TGTGCCAGCAGCTCCCCCGGACTCGAAGAGACCCAGTACTTC. Its translation: CASSSPGLEETQYF.

Only a few counts were recorded for this clone. This chain connects TRBV7-2 to TRBJ1-6; D ambiguous. V lost 1 base and J 0 bases, leaving 7 bases between the germline ends. The germline CDR1 and CDR2 sequences are SGHTA and FQGNSA. The CDR3 is made up of 16 amino acids. The DNA for the CDR3 is TGTGCCAGCAGCTTAGGGGCCGTCTCCTATAATTCACCCCTCCACTTT. Translating gives CASSLGAVSYNSPLHF.

V usage is TRBV7-6 and J usage is TRBJ2-2, with a possible D match to TRBD1 (5 bases). CDR1 is SGHVS and CDR2 is FNYEAQ in the germline V gene. V lost 1 base to trimming and J lost 4 bases, with 10 bases between them. The CDR3 runs to 15 residues. The CDR3 reads CASSLGQGGTGELFF. The CDR3 region has the DNA TGTGCCAGCAGCTTAGGTCAGGGTGGCACCGGGGAGCTGTTTTTT.

The chain joins TRBV11-3 to TRBJ2-7; possible D gene TRBD2, 6 bases. Trimming removed 1 base from V and 2 bases from J, with 12 bases in between. This CDR3 has 15 amino acids. Germline CDR1 SGHNT, CDR2 YENEEA. The CDR3 region is CASSLVSGPTYEQYF. The CDR3 DNA follows: TGTGCCAGCAGCTTAGTTAGCGGTCCGACCTACGAGCAGTACTTC.

This chain uses TRBV19 with TRBJ1-1; D remains ambiguous. The germline V and J ends were trimmed by 4 bases and 4 bases, with 16 bases remaining between them. Germline V gene sequence: CDR1 LNHDA, CDR2 SQIVND (reference sequence). This CDR3 has 15 amino acids. CDR3 in amino acids: CASSRTGLEGTEAFF. In DNA form, the CDR3 reads TGTGCCAGTAGTAGAACGGGCCTTGAAGGCACTGAAGCTTTCTTT.

This clone has a single count. The chain has TRBV2 and TRBJ1-2, with 8 nucleotides matching TRBD1. CDR1 is SNHLY, CDR2 FYNNEI, per germline. The V segment lost 6 bases and the J segment 5 bases; nucleotides outside the gene matches: 5. The length of the CDR3 is 13 residues. In DNA, the CDR3 is TGTGCCAGCAGGGGGACAGGCCATTATGGCTACACCTTC. Translated: CASRGTGHYGYTF.

In its sample, this clone was seen a few times. The genes are TRBV6-6 and TRBJ2-7; 8 bases are a match to TRBD1. The length of the CDR3 is 15 residues. J lost 0 bases, V lost 4 bases, and 5 bases had no gene match. Per germline, CDR1 MNHNY and CDR2 SVGAGI (reference sequence). CDR3 loop: CASSLTGVSSYEQYV. CDR3 sequence (DNA): TGTGCCAGCAGTTTGACAGGGGTTAGCTCCTACGAGCAGTACGTC.

The CDR3 nucleotides are TGCGCCAGCAGCTTGTACGGGAGAGGGACAGATACGCAGTATTTT. It encodes CASSLYGRGTDTQYF. The chain is built from TRBV5-1 and TRBJ2-3, with a possible D match to TRBD2 (6 bases). The CDR3 is 15 amino acids. Germline lookup yields CDR1 SGHRS and CDR2 YFSETQ. V was clipped by 1 base and J by 3 bases, with 12 bases between them.

The J gene is TRBJ2-3, the V gene TRBV25-1, with 8 bases that match TRBD2. Germline V gene lookup returns CDR1 MGHDK and CDR2 SYGVNS. Trimming cost V 2 bases and J 4 bases; bases outside gene matches: 11. This CDR3 has 17 residues. CDR3 sequence (DNA): TGTGCCAGCAGTGAAGGACATGCGGGGGGCCGCGCAGATACGCAGTATTTT. Translating it yields CASSEGHAGGRADTQYF.

This clone was counted a single time. The chain employs TRBV6-1 and TRBJ2-2, with D possibly being TRBD2 (5 bases). The CDR3 has 13 residues. CDR1 and CDR2 from the germline V gene are MNHNS and SASEGT. The DNA for the CDR3 is TGTTCCTCGGAGGAGAGGAACACCGGGGAGCTGTTTTTT. It codes for CSSEERNTGELFF.